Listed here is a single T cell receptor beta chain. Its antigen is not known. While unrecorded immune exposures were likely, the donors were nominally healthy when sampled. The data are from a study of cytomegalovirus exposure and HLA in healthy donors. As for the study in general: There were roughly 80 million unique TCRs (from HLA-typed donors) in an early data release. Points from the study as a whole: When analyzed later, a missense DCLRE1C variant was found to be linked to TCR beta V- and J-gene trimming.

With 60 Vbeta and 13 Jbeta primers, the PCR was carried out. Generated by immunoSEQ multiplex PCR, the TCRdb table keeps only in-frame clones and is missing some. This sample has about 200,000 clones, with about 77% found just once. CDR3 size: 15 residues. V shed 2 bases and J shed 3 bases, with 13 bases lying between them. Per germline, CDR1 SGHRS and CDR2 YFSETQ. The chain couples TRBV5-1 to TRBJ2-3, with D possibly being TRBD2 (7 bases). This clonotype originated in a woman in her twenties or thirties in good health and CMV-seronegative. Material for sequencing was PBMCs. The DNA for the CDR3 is TGCGCCAGCAGCTTCGGCGCGGGGGCAACAGATACGCAGTATTTT. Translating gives CASSFGAGATDTQYF.